The clone carrying this T cell receptor beta chain was counted a few times. This entry is derived from a study of T cell clonotyping in hematopoietic cell transplantation. Trimming left V 4 bases short and J 4 bases short, with 11 bases between. Per germline, CDR1 SGHNT and CDR2 YENEEA. This CDR3 is 13 amino acids long. Libraries were prepared by immunoSEQ multiplex PCR; TCRdb keeps only in-frame clonotypes and omits some of them. Here the sample spans about 10,000 clones, approximately 77% being singletons. The TCR was taken from a female patient between 35 and 55 years old who had an allogeneic stem cell transplant from a related donor, so T cells may come from the graft donor. Some clones in this sample may be carry-over from other donors' samples. V and J are TRBV11-3 and TRBJ2-7; D perhaps matches TRBD2 (5 bases). The sample here was PBMCs, taken 30 days after allogeneic stem cell transplant. CDR3 bases: TGTGCCAGCAGCTCCTCCCCGGGGTACGAGCAGTACTTC. Translation gives CASSSSPGYEQYF.